This T cell receptor (beta chain) emerged from a study of human T cells and chemical hapten exposure. Whole-study results and caveats: With regard to DPC sensitization, TCRs above 1 in 1000 frequency did not change.

Sample time point: healthy volunteer bleed at 2 weeks. Total RNA came from unfractionated whole blood. Germline CDR1 reads DFQATT; CDR2 reads SNEGSKA (reference sequence). This CDR3 is 13 amino acids long. With 2 bases removed from V and 4 bases from J, the gap between germline ends came to 11 bases. This clonotype came up a few times. No antigen is known for it. TCRdb recomputed calls from the RACE reads with MiXCR, one row per CDR3 protein. The profile covers under 95,000 distinct CDR3 sequences, with approximately 9% appearing a single time and about 3.1% taken by the ten largest. This TCR came from a female donor in good health. Some clones in this sample may be carry-over from other donors' samples. The sample consisted of whole blood. This rearrangement joins TRBV20-1 to TRBJ2-5; perhaps TRBD2 as D (7 bases). The CDR3 DNA reads TGCAGTGCTAGACGACGGGGGGCAGAGACCCAGTACTTC. Translated, it gives CSARRRGAETQYF.